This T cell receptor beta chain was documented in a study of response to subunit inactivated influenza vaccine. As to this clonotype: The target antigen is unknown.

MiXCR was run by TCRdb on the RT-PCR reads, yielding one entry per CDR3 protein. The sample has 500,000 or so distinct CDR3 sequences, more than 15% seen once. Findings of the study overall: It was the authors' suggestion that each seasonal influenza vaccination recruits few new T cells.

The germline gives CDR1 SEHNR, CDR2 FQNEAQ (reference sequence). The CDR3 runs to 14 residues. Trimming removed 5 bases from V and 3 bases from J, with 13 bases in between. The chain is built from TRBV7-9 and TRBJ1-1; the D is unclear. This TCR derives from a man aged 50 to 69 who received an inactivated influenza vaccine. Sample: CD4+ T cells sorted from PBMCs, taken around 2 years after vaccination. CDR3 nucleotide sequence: TGTGCCAGCAGCCCTCGGCGGGGAGACACTGAAGCTTTCTTT. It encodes CASSPRRGDTEAFF.